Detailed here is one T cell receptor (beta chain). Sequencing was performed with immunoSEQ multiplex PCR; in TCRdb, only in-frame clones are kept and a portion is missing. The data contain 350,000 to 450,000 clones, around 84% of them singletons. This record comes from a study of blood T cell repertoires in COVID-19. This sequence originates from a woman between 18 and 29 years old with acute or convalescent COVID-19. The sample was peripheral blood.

CDR3 protein: CASSVTGDYGYTF. DNA for the CDR3: TGTGCCAGCAGCGTCACGGGGGACTATGGCTACACCTTC. The V call is TRBV7-9, the J call TRBJ1-2, with a weak D call TRBD1 (5 bases). Per germline, CDR1 SEHNR and CDR2 FQNEAQ (reference sequence). Trimming cost V 5 bases and J 3 bases, with 10 bases left between them. The CDR3 loop spans 13 amino acids.